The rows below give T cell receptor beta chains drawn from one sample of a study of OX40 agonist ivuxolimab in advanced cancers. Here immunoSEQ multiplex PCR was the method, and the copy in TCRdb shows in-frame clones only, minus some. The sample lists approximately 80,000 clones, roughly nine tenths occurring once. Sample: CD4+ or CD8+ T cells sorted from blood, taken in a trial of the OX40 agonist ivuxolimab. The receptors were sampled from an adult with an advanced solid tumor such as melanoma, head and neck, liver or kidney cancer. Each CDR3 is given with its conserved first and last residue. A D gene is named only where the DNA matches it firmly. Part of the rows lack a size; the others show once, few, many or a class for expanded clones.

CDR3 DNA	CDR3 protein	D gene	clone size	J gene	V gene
TGTGCCAGCAGCCAAGATCGGGTCCCAGGGGTGACTGAAGCTTTCTTT	CASSQDRVPGVTEAFF	.	.	TRBJ1-1	TRBV4-2
TGTGCTAGCAGCTTAAGTTCCACAGGAAGCGGGGAGCTGTTTTTT	CASSLSSTGSGELFF	.	.	TRBJ2-2	TRBV7-7
TGTGCCAGCAGTAACGTCCTTTCACCCCTCCACTTT	CASSNVLSPLHF	.	.	TRBJ1-6	TRBV27
TGTGCCAGCAGCTTAAGGCGGGAGAGCTACAATGAGCAGTTCTTC	CASSLRRESYNEQFF	TRBD2	.	TRBJ2-1	TRBV7-2
TGCGCCAGCAAGGGCGGGTCTGAGAACGGGGAGCTGTTTTTT	CASKGGSENGELFF	.	.	TRBJ2-2	TRBV5-1
TGTGCCAGCGCTGAGCGCCCTGGAAACACCATATATTTT	CASAERPGNTIYF	.	once	TRBJ1-3	TRBV6-5
TGTGCCAGCAGATACAGGGGTACGAGCTGGGAACCTAGTGAAGCTTTCTTT	CASRYRGTSWEPSEAFF	TRBD1	once	TRBJ1-1	TRBV2
TGTGCCAGCAGCTTATCGGGACAGGGCGATCATACCGGGGAGCTGTTTTTT	CASSLSGQGDHTGELFF	TRBD1	.	TRBJ2-2	TRBV7-3
TGTGCCACCCGCCCCAAGGGAGGGAGCTCCTACAATGAGCAGTTCTTC	CATRPKGGSSYNEQFF	TRBD2	.	TRBJ2-1	TRBV19
TGTGCCAGTAGTACCCCTGCAGGCGGGACCTACGAGCAGTACTTC	CASSTPAGGTYEQYF	.	once	TRBJ2-7	TRBV19
TGTGCCAGCACCCTCGGGACCCCCTACTCGGACACTGAAGCTTTCTTT	CASTLGTPYSDTEAFF	.	.	TRBJ1-1	TRBV5-6
TGCGCCAGCAGCCCCAACCCGACAAATGAGCAGTTCTTC	CASSPNPTNEQFF	.	.	TRBJ2-1	TRBV4-1
TGTGCCAGTTCCCAGACTAGCGGGACCTACAATGAGCAGTTCTTC	CASSQTSGTYNEQFF	TRBD2	.	TRBJ2-1	TRBV19
TGTGCCAGTAGTATGGGCGGGGGCGGCAACTACGAGCAGTACTTC	CASSMGGGGNYEQYF	.	.	TRBJ2-7	TRBV19
TGTGCCAGCAGCAGAGACACAGATACGCAGTATTTT	CASSRDTDTQYF	.	.	TRBJ2-3	TRBV9
TGTGCCAGCTCACCAGGCGGTGCTGCTTTCTTT	CASSPGGAAFF	.	.	TRBJ1-1	TRBV18
TGTGCCTGGAGTTGGCAGAACACAGATACGCAGTATTTT	CAWSWQNTDTQYF	.	.	TRBJ2-3	TRBV30
TGTGCCAGCAGTTCAGTGCGGGGGTCAGATACGCAGTATTTT	CASSSVRGSDTQYF	TRBD2	.	TRBJ2-3	TRBV28
TGTGCCAGCTCACCACCGAGTAGTATGGGGGGCAATGAGCAGTTCTTC	CASSPPSSMGGNEQFF	.	.	TRBJ2-1	TRBV18